This T cell receptor beta chain was recorded in a study of OX40 agonist ivuxolimab in advanced cancers. Overall study context: Cancers in dose escalation were hepatocellular, melanoma, renal cell and head and neck. Three patients, one with hepatocellular carcinoma and two with cutaneous melanoma, achieved partial responses.

Clones were sequenced by immunoSEQ multiplex PCR, and TCRdb holds only the in-frame ones, with some missing. The sample yields some 28,000 clones, around 88% seen once. This clone was picked up one time. Its antigen is as yet unknown. This CDR3 has 12 residues. Germline V gene lookup returns CDR1 SEHNR and CDR2 FQNEAQ (reference sequence). Trimming removed 3 bases at V and 9 bases at J, with 9 bases between. Notes on the study in general: The average count of expanded clones was higher among CD8+ T cells than among CD4+.

The chain combines TRBV7-9 with TRBJ2-1; maybe TRBD1 (5 bases). The clonotype originates from an adult with an advanced solid tumor such as melanoma, head and neck, liver or kidney cancer. The source was CD4+ or CD8+ T cells sorted from blood, collected in a trial of the OX40 agonist ivuxolimab. DNA of the CDR3: TGTGCCAGCAGCTTTCAGGGAAGTGAGCAGTTCTTC. The encoded protein is CASSFQGSEQFF. The full variable domain, in which reference TRBV7-9 and TRBJ2-1 provide the parts outside the CDR3, is DTGVSQNPRHKITKRGQNVTFRCDPISEHNRLYWYRQTLGQGPEFLTYFQNEAQLEKSRLLSDRFSAERPKGSFSTLEIQRTEQGDSAMYLCASSFQGSEQFFGPGTRLTVL.